Reported below is one T cell receptor beta chain. Antigen specificity is unknown. This specimen comes from a study of cytotoxic CD8 clonotypes in ibrutinib-treated CLL. Study findings and constraints: The study found public clonotypes uncommon, contracting or stable on treatment.

TCRdb keeps only in-frame clones here, not all; method: immunoSEQ multiplex PCR. The sample shows some 200,000 clones, about four fifths of them seen only once. From germline, CDR1 is SGHTS and CDR2 YDEGEE. CDR3 size: 14 residues. The J segment lost 6 bases and the V segment lost 0 bases, leaving 2 bases of the junction unmatched. TCR beta library input comprised around 2 micrograms of genomic DNA from cryopreserved PBMCs. The chain links TRBV5-8 to TRBJ2-5; TRBD2 aligns across 10 bases. This TCR was recovered from a human donor with chronic lymphocytic leukemia. The sequenced sample was PBMCs, obtained after 12 months of ibrutinib treatment. In nucleotides, the CDR3 is TGTGCCAGCAGCTTGGAGCGGGGGGGTAAGACCCAGTACTTC. It specifies CASSLERGGKTQYF.